The rows below give T cell receptor beta chains drawn from one sample of a study of human T cells and chemical hapten exposure. TCRdb re-derived calls from the RACE reads in MiXCR, one entry per CDR3 protein. The table has approximately 90,000 distinct CDR3 sequences, under 12% seen once. The source was whole blood, collected in connection with sensitization to the hapten diphenylcyclopropenone (DPC). The receptors were sampled from a man aged 35 to 55 with alopecia areata. Some clones in this sample may be carry-over from other donors' samples. Both conserved end residues are part of each CDR3. Fields, in order: J gene, D gene, V gene, clone size, CDR3 protein, CDR3 DNA. A D gene is named only where the DNA matches it firmly. A row's size may be missing; if present it is once, few, many or a size class.

J: TRBJ2-5; D: -; V: TRBV7-8; size: -; CDR3: CASSLRGTLNKETQYF; DNA: TGTGCCAGCAGCTTAAGGGGGACACTCAATAAAGAGACCCAGTACTTC
J: TRBJ2-5; D: -; V: TRBV18; size: many; CDR3: CASSNIVASRTQYF; DNA: TGTGCCAGCTCAAACATCGTGGCTAGTAGGACCCAGTACTTC
J: TRBJ1-1; D: -; V: TRBV12-3/TRBV12-4; size: -; CDR3: CASSLGRSQHTEAFF; DNA: TGTGCCAGCAGTTTAGGTCGCAGTCAGCACACTGAAGCTTTCTTT
J: TRBJ2-6; D: TRBD1; V: TRBV7-9; size: -; CDR3: CASSSRQGGSGANVLTF; DNA: TGTGCCAGCAGCTCCAGACAGGGGGGCTCTGGGGCCAACGTCCTGACTTTC
J: TRBJ1-1; D: -; V: TRBV3-1; size: -; CDR3: CASSRYRDSNTEAFF; DNA: TGTGCCAGCAGCCGCTACCGGGATTCGAACACTGAAGCTTTCTTT
J: TRBJ2-2; D: -; V: TRBV7-7; size: -; CDR3: CASSRLGGTGELFF; DNA: TGTGCTAGCAGCCGCTTGGGGGGAACCGGGGAGCTGTTTTTT
J: TRBJ1-2; D: -; V: TRBV12-3/TRBV12-4; size: few; CDR3: CASSLNGLGEGYTF; DNA: TGTGCCAGCAGTCTTAATGGACTGGGGGAAGGCTACACCTTC
J: TRBJ1-2; D: -; V: TRBV6-6; size: many; CDR3: CASSLGRGTGGYTF; DNA: TGTGCCAGCAGCTTAGGCAGGGGTACGGGCGGCTACACCTTC
J: TRBJ2-3; D: -; V: TRBV20-1; size: -; CDR3: CSASDDIGPQDTQYF; DNA: TGCAGTGCTAGTGATGATATAGGACCCCAAGATACGCAGTATTTT
J: TRBJ2-5; D: -; V: TRBV7-6; size: few; CDR3: CASTKSLQGLETQYF; DNA: TGTGCCAGCACCAAATCACTCCAGGGGCTCGAGACCCAGTACTTC
J: TRBJ2-5; D: -; V: TRBV6-2/TRBV6-3; size: few; CDR3: CASSYSRTVQETQYF; DNA: TGTGCCAGCAGTTACTCCCGGACGGTGCAAGAGACCCAGTACTTC
J: TRBJ2-1; D: TRBD1; V: TRBV28; size: few; CDR3: CASSLTGLGEGRFF; DNA: TGTGCCAGCAGTTTGACAGGGTTGGGTGAAGGCCGGTTCTTC
J: TRBJ2-4; D: -; V: TRBV7-2; size: few; CDR3: CASSRGQAKNIQYF; DNA: TGTGCCAGCAGCCGTGGACAGGCCAAAAACATTCAGTACTTC
J: TRBJ2-5; D: -; V: TRBV5-4; size: -; CDR3: CASSLRDSTQETQYF; DNA: TGTGCCAGCAGCTTAAGAGACAGTACCCAAGAGACCCAGTACTTC
J: TRBJ2-6; D: -; V: TRBV20-1; size: few; CDR3: CSARGAGANVLTF; DNA: TGCAGTGCTAGAGGGGCCGGGGCCAACGTCCTGACTTTC
J: TRBJ2-3; D: -; V: TRBV5-1; size: -; CDR3: CASSLMDTQYF; DNA: TGCGCCAGCAGCTTGATGGATACGCAGTATTTT
J: TRBJ1-4; D: -; V: TRBV30; size: -; CDR3: CAWSVRQQGTEKLFF; DNA: TGTGCCTGGAGTGTACGGCAGCAAGGAACAGAAAAACTGTTTTTT
J: TRBJ2-4; D: TRBD1; V: TRBV6-2/TRBV6-3; size: -; CDR3: CASSYWDSSNIQYF; DNA: TGTGCCAGCAGTTACTGGGACAGCTCAAACATTCAGTACTTC
J: TRBJ2-5; D: -; V: TRBV29-1; size: -; CDR3: CSVERGGRETQYF; DNA: TGCAGCGTTGAAAGGGGTGGCCGAGAGACCCAGTACTTC
J: TRBJ1-1; D: -; V: TRBV12-3/TRBV12-4; size: few; CDR3: CASLRDLTEAFF; DNA: TGTGCCAGTCTTCGGGATCTCACTGAAGCTTTCTTT